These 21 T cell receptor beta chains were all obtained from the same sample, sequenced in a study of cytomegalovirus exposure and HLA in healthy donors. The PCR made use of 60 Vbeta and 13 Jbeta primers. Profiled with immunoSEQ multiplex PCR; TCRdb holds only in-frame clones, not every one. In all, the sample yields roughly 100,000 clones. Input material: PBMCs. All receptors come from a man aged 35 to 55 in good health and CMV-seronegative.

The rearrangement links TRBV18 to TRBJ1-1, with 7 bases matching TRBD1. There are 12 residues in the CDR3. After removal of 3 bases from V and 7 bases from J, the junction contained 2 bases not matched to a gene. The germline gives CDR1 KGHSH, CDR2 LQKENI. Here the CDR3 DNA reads TGTGCCAGCTCACCCTGGGACAGTGAAGCTTTCTTT. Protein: CASSPWDSEAFF.

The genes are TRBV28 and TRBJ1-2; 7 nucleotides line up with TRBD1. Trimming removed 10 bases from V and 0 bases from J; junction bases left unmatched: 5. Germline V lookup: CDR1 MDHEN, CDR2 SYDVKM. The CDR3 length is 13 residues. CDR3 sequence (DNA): TGTGCCACAGGGACAGATTCTAACTATGGCTACACCTTC. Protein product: CATGTDSNYGYTF.

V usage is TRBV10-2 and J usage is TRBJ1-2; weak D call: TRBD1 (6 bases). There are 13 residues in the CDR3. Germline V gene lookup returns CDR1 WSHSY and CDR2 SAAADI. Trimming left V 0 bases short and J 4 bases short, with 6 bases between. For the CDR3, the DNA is TGCGCCAGCAGTGAGTCAGGGGGCTATGGCTACACCTTC. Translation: CASSESGGYGYTF.

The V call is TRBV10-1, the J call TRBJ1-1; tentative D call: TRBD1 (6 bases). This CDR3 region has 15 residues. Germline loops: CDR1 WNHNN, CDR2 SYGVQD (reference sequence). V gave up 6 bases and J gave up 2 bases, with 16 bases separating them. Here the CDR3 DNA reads TGCGCCAGCAGCAACACAGGGATGAGAAACACTGAAGCTTTCTTT. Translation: CASSNTGMRNTEAFF.

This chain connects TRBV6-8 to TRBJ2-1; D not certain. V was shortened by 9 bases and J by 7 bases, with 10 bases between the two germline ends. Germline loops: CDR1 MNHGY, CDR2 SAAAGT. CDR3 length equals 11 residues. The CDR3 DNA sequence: TGTGCCAGGAACTCAGGAAATGAGCAGTTCTTC. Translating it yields CARNSGNEQFF.

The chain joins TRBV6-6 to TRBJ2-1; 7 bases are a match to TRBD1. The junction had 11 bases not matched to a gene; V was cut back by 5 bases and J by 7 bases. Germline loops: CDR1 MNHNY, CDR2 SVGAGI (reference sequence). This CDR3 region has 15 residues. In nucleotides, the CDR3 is TGTGCCAGCAGTAAAGGGGGACAGTGGACAAATGAGCAGTTCTTC. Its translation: CASSKGGQWTNEQFF.

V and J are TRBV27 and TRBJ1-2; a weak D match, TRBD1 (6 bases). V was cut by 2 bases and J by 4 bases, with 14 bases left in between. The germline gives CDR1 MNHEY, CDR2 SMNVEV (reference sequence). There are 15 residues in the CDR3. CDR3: CASSLGRGWPYGYTF. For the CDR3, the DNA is TGTGCCAGCAGTTTAGGGAGGGGGTGGCCCTATGGCTACACCTTC.

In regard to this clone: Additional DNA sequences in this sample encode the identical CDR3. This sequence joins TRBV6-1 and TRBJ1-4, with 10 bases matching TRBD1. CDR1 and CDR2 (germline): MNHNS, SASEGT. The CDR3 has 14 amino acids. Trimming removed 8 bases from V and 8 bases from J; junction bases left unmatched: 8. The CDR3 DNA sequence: TGTGCCAGCCTTAGACAGGGGGCAGAGGAAAAACTGTTTTTT. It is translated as CASLRQGAEEKLFF.

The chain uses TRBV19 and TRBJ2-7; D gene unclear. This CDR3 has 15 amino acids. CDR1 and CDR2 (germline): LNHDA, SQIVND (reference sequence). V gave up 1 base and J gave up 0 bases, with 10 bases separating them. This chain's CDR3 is CASSIGGGSSYEQYF. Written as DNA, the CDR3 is TGTGCCAGTAGTATAGGTGGTGGCAGCTCCTACGAGCAGTACTTC.

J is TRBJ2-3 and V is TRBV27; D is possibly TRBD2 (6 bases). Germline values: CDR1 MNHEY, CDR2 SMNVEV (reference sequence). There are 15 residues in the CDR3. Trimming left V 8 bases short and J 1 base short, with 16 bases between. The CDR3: CASGTGGPGTDTQYF. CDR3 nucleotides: TGTGCCAGCGGGACCGGAGGGCCTGGCACAGATACGCAGTATTTT.

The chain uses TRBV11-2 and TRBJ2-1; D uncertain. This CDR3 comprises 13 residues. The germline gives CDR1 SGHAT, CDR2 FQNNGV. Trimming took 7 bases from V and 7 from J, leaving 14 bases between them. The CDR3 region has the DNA TGTGCCAGCACCCCCCGGGTGGAGAATGAGCAGTTCTTC. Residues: CASTPRVENEQFF.

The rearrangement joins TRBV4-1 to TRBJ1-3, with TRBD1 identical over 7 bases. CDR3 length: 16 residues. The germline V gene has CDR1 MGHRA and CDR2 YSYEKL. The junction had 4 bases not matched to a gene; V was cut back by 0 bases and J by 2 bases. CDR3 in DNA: TGCGCCAGCAGCCAAGATGGGGACAGCCCTGGAAACACCATATATTTT. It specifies CASSQDGDSPGNTIYF.

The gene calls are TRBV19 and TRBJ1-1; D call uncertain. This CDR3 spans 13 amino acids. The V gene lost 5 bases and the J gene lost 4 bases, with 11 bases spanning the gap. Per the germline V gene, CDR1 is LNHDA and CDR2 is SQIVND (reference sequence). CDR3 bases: TGTGCCAGTAGTCAGGTTATTAGCACTGAAGCTTTCTTT. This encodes CASSQVISTEAFF. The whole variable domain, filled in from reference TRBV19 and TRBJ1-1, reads DGGITQSPKYLFRKEGQNVTLSCEQNLNHDAMYWYRQDPGQGLRLIYYSQIVNDFQKGDIAEGYSVSREKKESFPLTVTSAQKNPTAFYLCASSQVISTEAFFGQGTRLTVV.

The CDR3 DNA follows: TGTGCCAGCAGTCCACAGGGGGCCGCGTTCTTC. Amino acids: CASSPQGAAFF. The chain combines TRBV6-6 with TRBJ2-1, with 9 bases matching TRBD1. The V gene end was trimmed by 5 bases and the J gene end by 15 bases; junction bases not matched to a gene: 5. Looked up from germline, CDR1 is MNHNY and CDR2 is SVGAGI (reference sequence). The CDR3 is 11 amino acids.

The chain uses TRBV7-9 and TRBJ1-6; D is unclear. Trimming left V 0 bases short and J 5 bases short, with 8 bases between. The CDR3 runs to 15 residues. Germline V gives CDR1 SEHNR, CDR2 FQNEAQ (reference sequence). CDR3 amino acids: CASSLASADNSPLHF. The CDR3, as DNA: TGTGCCAGCAGCTTAGCGTCCGCAGATAATTCACCCCTCCACTTT.

CDR3: CAWRPRDRGSGANVLTF. CDR3 nucleotide sequence: TGTGCCTGGAGGCCCAGGGACAGGGGTTCTGGGGCCAACGTCCTGACTTTC. V gene TRBV30 combines with J gene TRBJ2-6, with 10 bases identical to TRBD1. Trimming cost V 3 bases and J 1 base; bases outside gene matches: 6. Germline lookup yields CDR1 GTSNPN and CDR2 SVGIG (reference sequence). The CDR3 contains 17 residues.

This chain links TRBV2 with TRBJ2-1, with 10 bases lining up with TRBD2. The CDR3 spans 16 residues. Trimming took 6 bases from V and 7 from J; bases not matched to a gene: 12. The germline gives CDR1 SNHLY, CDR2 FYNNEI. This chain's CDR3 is CASRGPRLAGVNEQFF. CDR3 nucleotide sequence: TGTGCCAGCAGGGGTCCCCGGCTAGCGGGAGTAAATGAGCAGTTCTTC.

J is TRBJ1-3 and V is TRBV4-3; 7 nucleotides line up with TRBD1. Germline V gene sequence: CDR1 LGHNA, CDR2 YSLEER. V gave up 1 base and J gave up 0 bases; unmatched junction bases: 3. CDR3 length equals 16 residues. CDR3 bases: TGCGCCAGCAGCCAAGTGGGACAGAGCTCTGGAAACACCATATATTTT. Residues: CASSQVGQSSGNTIYF.

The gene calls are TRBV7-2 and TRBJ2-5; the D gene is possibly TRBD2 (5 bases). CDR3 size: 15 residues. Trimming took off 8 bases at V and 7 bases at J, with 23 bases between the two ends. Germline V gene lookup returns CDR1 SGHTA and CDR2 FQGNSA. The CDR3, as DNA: TGTGCCAGCTCGGAGAGGGCCGACTTGGGATCGACCCAGTACTTC. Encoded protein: CASSERADLGSTQYF.

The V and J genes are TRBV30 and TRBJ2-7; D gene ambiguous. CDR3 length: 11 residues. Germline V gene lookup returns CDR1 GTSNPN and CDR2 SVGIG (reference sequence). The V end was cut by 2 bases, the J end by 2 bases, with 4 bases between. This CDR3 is CAWSPAYEQYF. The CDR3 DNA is TGTGCCTGGAGTCCCGCCTACGAGCAGTACTTC.

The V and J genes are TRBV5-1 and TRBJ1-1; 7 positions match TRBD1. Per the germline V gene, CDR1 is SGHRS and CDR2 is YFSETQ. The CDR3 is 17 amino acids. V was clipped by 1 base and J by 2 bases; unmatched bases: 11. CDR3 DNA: TGCGCCAGCAGCTTGATCCCACCGGGACAGACTAACACTGAAGCTTTCTTT. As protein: CASSLIPPGQTNTEAFF.